This T cell receptor (beta chain) was identified during a study of blood T cell repertoires in COVID-19. Under the authors' procedure: Reference gene primer amplification gave nucleated cell count estimates. Sequencing used immunoSEQ multiplex PCR; TCRdb keeps in-frame clones, though not all of them. V and J calls and clone size are those listed in that table; D and trimming were worked out from the DNA. The sample carries some 120,000 clones, just under 85% recorded once. The V end was cut by 1 base, the J end by 4 bases, with 11 bases between. This CDR3 is built from 15 residues. Germline CDR1 reads MNHNS; CDR2 reads SASEGT.

This chain uses TRBV6-1 with TRBJ1-5; no reliable D call. The specimen sequenced was peripheral blood. The origin of this receptor is a man between 65 and 79 years old with active or convalescent COVID-19. As DNA, the CDR3 is TGTGCCAGCAGTGAAGGGAGGGCTGGTAATCAGCCCCAGCATTTT. It encodes CASSEGRAGNQPQHF.